The 4 T cell receptor beta chains reported below all come from one sample, sequenced in a study of neoadjuvant anti-PD-1 for oral cavity cancer. The protocol was immunoSEQ multiplex PCR, while the TCRdb copy is restricted to in-frame clones and leaves out a portion. This table holds 63,000 or so clones, 86% found once. Time point indicated: after neoadjuvant nivolumab, at surgical resection. Sequenced here: PBMCs, sampled after nivolumab (anti-PD-1) treatment. These receptors were taken from a person between 35 and 79 years old with oral cavity squamous cell carcinoma.

The chain joins TRBV4-2 to TRBJ1-2; 8 bases agree with TRBD1. Trimming removed 4 bases from V and 7 bases from J; junction bases left unmatched: 2. Germline values: CDR1 LGHNA, CDR2 YNFKEQ. This CDR3 has 12 amino acids. Here the CDR3 DNA reads TGTGCCAGCAGCCTGGACAGGGTTGGCTACACCTTC. The encoded protein is CASSLDRVGYTF.

This chain connects TRBV7-8 to TRBJ1-2; a possible D gene is TRBD1 (5 bases). The V end lost 7 bases, the J end lost 3 bases, and 12 bases lay between the germline ends. This CDR3 has 13 amino acids. CDR1 and CDR2 from the germline V gene are SGHVS and FQNEAQ. The CDR3 loop reads CASKGLRDYGYTF. CDR3 sequence (DNA): TGTGCCAGCAAGGGGCTGAGGGACTATGGCTACACCTTC.

The chain couples TRBV30 to TRBJ1-2, with TRBD1 matching 12 bases. The CDR3 is 17 residues long. The ends lost 3 bases at V and 5 bases at J; junction bases unmatched: 13. Germline lookup yields CDR1 GTSNPN and CDR2 SVGIG (reference sequence). The CDR3 loop reads CAWSAGTGGRWGYGYTF. The DNA of the CDR3 is TGTGCCTGGAGCGCCGGGACAGGGGGCCGCTGGGGTTATGGCTACACCTTC.

This clone was seen only a few times. J is TRBJ1-1 and V is TRBV7-9; TRBD1 is a possible D gene (6 bases). The CDR3 sequence is 14 residues long. V was shortened by 5 bases and J by 7 bases, with 17 bases between the two germline ends. Germline V lookup: CDR1 SEHNR, CDR2 FQNEAQ (reference sequence). DNA for the CDR3: TGTGCCAGCAGCCAACAGAGGACAGCTAGTGAAGCTTTCTTT. This codes for CASSQQRTASEAFF.